The T cell receptor (beta chain) described here comes from a study of CD8 T cells in Susac syndrome. After extraction with the RNeasy kit, about 0.45 to 1 ug of the RNA was reverse transcribed using random hexamers. Amplification of TCR beta CDR3 used immunoSEQ multiplex PCR across 54 Vbeta and 13 Jbeta. From the immunoSEQ multiplex PCR reads, TCRdb called clonotypes with MiXCR, one entry per CDR3 protein. Of a few hundred thousand distinct CDR3 sequences listed, 65% to 90% are singletons. Looked up from germline, CDR1 is SGHNT and CDR2 is YYREEE (reference sequence). CDR3 length: 14 amino acids. Trimming cost V 2 bases and J 3 bases, with 11 bases left between them.

The source of this sequence is a human donor with multiple sclerosis. J is TRBJ1-1 and V is TRBV5-4; D is unresolved. The sample was CD8+ T cells from PBMCs. The CDR3 nucleotides read TGTGCCAGCAGCTTAATCACCGGGGACACTGAAGCTTTCTTT. Residues: CASSLITGDTEAFF.